The 3 T cell receptor beta chains reported below all come from one sample, sequenced in a study of CD8+ T cells in alopecia areata. cDNA prepared by RNA extraction and subsequent reverse transcription served as the template for sequencing. Here immunoSEQ multiplex PCR was the method, and the copy in TCRdb shows in-frame clones only, minus some. The table records about 160,000 clones, 85% to 90% of them present only once. Sequencing was performed on CD8+ T cells sorted from blood, taken at week 0. These receptors all come from a human donor with alopecia areata.

This chain links TRBV4-1 with TRBJ2-1; 9 positions agree with TRBD2. V shed 0 bases and J 2 bases; nucleotides not matched to a gene: 8. This CDR3 spans 18 amino acids. Germline assignment: CDR1 MGHRA and CDR2 YSYEKL. In DNA, the CDR3 is TGCGCCAGCAGCCAAGAGAGAGCGGGAGGACCAACCTACAATGAGCAGTTCTTC. Translated: CASSQERAGGPTYNEQFF.

The chain uses TRBV10-3 and TRBJ2-1, with 13 bases that match TRBD2. V trimming: 5 bases; J trimming: 7 bases; junction bases outside the gene matches: 8. CDR1 is ENHRY and CDR2 is SYGVKD in the germline V gene. The length of the CDR3 is 16 residues. In DNA, the CDR3 is TGTGCCATCAGTTCCCCGGGACTAGCGGGATTAAATGAGCAGTTCTTC. This translates into CAISSPGLAGLNEQFF.

The chain couples TRBV7-2 to TRBJ1-2, with TRBD1 matching over 7 bases. V was pared by 4 bases and J by 5 bases, with 16 bases of the junction left unmatched. Per germline, CDR1 SGHTA and CDR2 FQGNSA. CDR3 size: 17 residues. The CDR3 reads CASSSEGDRAWRYGYTF. Here the CDR3 DNA reads TGTGCCAGCAGCTCTGAAGGTGACAGGGCCTGGAGATATGGCTACACCTTC.